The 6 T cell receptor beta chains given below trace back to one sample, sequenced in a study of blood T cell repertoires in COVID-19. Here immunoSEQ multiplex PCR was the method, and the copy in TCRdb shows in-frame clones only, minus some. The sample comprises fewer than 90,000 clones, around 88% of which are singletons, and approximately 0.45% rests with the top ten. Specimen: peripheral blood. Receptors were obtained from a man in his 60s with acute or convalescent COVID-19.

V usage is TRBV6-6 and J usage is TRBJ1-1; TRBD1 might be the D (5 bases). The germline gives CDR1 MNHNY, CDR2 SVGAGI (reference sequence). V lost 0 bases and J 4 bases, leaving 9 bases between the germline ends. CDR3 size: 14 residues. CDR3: CASSYSSGITEAFF. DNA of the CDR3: TGTGCCAGCAGTTACTCGTCAGGGATCACTGAAGCTTTCTTT.

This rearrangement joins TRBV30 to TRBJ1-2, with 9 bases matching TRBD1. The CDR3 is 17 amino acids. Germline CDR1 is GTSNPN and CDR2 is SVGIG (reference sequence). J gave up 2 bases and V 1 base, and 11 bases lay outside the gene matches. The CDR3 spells CAWSERVWDRANYGYTF. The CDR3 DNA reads TGTGCCTGGAGTGAACGGGTTTGGGACAGGGCGAACTATGGCTACACCTTC.

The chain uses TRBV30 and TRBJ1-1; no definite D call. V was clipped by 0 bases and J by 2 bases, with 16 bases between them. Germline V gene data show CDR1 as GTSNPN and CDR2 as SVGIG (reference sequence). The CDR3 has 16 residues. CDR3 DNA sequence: TGTGCCTGGAGTGTATTGGGAGGGCGCGGAAACACTGAAGCTTTCTTT. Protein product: CAWSVLGGRGNTEAFF. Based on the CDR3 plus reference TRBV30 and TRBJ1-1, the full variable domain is SQTIHQWPATLVQPVGSPLSLECTVEGTSNPNLYWYRQAAGRGLQLLFYSVGIGQISSEVPQNLSASRPQDRQFILSSKKLLLSDSGFYLCAWSVLGGRGNTEAFFGQGTRLTVV.

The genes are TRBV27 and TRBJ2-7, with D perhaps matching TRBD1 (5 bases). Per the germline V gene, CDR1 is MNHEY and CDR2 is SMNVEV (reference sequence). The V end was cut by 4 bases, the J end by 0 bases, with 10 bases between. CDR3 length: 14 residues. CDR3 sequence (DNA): TGTGCCAGCAGTTCTGGGGCGAGCTCCTACGAGCAGTACTTC. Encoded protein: CASSSGASSYEQYF.

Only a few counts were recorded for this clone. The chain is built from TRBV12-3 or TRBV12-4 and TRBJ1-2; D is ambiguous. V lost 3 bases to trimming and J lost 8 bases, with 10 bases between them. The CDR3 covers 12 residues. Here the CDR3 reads CASSFIPQGYTF. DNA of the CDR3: TGTGCCAGCAGTTTTATTCCCCAGGGCTACACCTTC.

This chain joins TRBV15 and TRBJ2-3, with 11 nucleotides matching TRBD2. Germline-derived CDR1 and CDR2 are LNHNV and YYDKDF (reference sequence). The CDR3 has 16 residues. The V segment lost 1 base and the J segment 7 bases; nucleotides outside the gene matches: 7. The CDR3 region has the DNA TGTGCCACCAGCAGAGTCACTAGCGGGAGAGGAAATACGCAGTATTTT. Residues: CATSRVTSGRGNTQYF.